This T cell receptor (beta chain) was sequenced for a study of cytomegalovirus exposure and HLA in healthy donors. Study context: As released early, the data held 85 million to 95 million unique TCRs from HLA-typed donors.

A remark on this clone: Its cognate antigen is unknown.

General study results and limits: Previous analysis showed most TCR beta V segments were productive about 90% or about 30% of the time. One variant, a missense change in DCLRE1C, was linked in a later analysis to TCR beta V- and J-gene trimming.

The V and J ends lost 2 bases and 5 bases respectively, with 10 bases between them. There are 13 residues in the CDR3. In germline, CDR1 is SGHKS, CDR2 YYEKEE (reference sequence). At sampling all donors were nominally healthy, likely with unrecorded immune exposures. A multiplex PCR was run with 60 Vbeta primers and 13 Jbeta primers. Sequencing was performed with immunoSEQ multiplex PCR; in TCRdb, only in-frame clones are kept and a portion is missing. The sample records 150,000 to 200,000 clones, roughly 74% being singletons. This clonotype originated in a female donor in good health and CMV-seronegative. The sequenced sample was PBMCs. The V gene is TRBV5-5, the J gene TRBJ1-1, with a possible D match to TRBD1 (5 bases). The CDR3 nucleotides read TGTGCCAGCAGCTTTCAGGGTTGGACTGAAGCTTTCTTT. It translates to CASSFQGWTEAFF.